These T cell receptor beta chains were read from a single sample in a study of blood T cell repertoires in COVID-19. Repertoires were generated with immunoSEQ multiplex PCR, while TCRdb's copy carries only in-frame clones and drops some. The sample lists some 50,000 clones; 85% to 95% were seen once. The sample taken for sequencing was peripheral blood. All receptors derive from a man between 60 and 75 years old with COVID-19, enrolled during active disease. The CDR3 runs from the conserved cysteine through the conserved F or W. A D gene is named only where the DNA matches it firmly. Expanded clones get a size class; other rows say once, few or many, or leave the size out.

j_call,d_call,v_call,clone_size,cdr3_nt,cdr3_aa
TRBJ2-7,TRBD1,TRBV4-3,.,TGCGCCAGCAGCCAAGATGGACAGGGCTACGAGCAGTACTTC,CASSQDGQGYEQYF
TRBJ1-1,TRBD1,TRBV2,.,TGTGCCAGCATCGGACAGGGTGACACTGAAGCTTTCTTT,CASIGQGDTEAFF
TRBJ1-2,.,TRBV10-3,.,TGTGCCATCAGTGAGGGGACTGAAGCTAACTATGGCTACACCTTC,CAISEGTEANYGYTF
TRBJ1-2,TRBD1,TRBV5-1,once,TGCGCCAGCAGCTTGGGCGACAGGGACTCTGGCTACACCTTC,CASSLGDRDSGYTF
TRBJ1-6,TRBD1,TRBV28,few,TGTGCCAGCAGCAGTAGACAGGGAGGATTTCTTTATAATTCACCCCTCCACTTT,CASSSRQGGFLYNSPLHF
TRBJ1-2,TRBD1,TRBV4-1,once,TGCGCCAGCAGCCAAGTCCCAGGGGGGTACTTGGGCTATGGCTACACCTTC,CASSQVPGGYLGYGYTF
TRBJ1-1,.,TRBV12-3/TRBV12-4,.,TGTGCCAGCAGCGGGGGACTCACTGAAGCTTTCTTT,CASSGGLTEAFF
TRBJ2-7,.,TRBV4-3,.,TGCGCCAGCAGCTACGACAGGCACTCCTACGAGCAGTACTTC,CASSYDRHSYEQYF
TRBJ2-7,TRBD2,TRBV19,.,TGTGCCAGTAGTATCAGCGGGGTCCAGTACTTC,CASSISGVQYF
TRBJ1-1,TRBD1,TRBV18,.,TGTGCCAGCTCGCTACGGACAGGGGGCCCGAACACTGAAGCTTTCTTT,CASSLRTGGPNTEAFF
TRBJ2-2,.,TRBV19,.,TGTGCCAGTAGGACACCATACAACACCGGGGAGCTGTTTTTT,CASRTPYNTGELFF
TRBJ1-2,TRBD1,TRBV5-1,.,TGCGCCAGCAGCTTGGAGACAGGGTTCAACTATGGCTACACCTTC,CASSLETGFNYGYTF
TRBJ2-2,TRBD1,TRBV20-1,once,TGCAGTGCTAGTAGGGGGCACAGGACAACCGGGGAGCTGTTTTTT,CSASRGHRTTGELFF
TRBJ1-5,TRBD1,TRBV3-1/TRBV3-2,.,TGTGCCAGCAGCCAAGATGGCGGACAGGCGAATCAGCCCCAGCATTTT,CASSQDGGQANQPQHF
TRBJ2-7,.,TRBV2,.,TGTGCCAGCAGTGAAAGAGGGCCAACTCTCTCCTACGAGCAGTACTTC,CASSERGPTLSYEQYF
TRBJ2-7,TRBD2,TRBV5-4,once,TGTGCCAGCAGCTCCGGACTAGCGGGAGTGAACTACGAGCAGTACTTC,CASSSGLAGVNYEQYF
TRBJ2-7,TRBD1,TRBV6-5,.,TGTGCCAGCAAGGAGACAGGGGGCGGGGAGCAGTACTTC,CASKETGGGEQYF
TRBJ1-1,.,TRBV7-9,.,TGTGCCAGCAGCTTCCGGAGCACTGAAGCTTTCTTT,CASSFRSTEAFF
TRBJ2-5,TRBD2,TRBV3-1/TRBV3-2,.,TGTGCCAGCAGCCCGGCGGGGGGGAGACAAGAGACCCAGTACTTC,CASSPAGGRQETQYF
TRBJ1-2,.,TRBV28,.,TGTGCCAGCAGTTTGTCTCAGAACTATGGCTACACCTTC,CASSLSQNYGYTF
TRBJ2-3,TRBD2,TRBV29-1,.,TGCAGCGTTGAAACTAGCGGGTTCACAGATACGCAGTATTTT,CSVETSGFTDTQYF
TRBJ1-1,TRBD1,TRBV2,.,TGTGCCAGCAGTCGGACAGGGGTTAGCACTGAAGCTTTCTTT,CASSRTGVSTEAFF